This TCR beta chain appears in the sequencing data of a study of shared clonotypes between healthy human individuals (dated by TCRdb to about 2020). Context from the whole study: The cohort included a few men and a couple of women between 18 and 49 years of age. For each donor, three plates each were used for CD4 naive and CD4 memory, two plates were used for CD8 naive, and one plate was used for CD8 memory. Blood TCR repertoires of five healthy adults were deeply sequenced to estimate repertoire size and the extent of clonotype sharing between individuals. Libraries were prepared and TCR repertoires were sequenced by different laboratories using diverse techniques, in order to increase sequencing depth and limit assay-specific biases. Per donor, leukapheresis produced somewhere between about 0.94 and 8.9 billion PBMCs. On the study overall, not on this receptor specifically: Larger estimated clonotype richness was generally found for naive subsets than for memory subsets. Approximately 5% of naive CD4, around 4% of naive CD8, 2.3% of memory CD4, and approximately 0.4% of memory CD8 clonotypes were shared across a few donors. Based on pairwise subsampling, the degree of clonotype sharing among donors was expected to be affected by sequencing depth. Compared with non-shared clonotypes, clonotypes shared by all four sorted-subset donors had higher generation probabilities. Sampling was restricted to blood, and TCR repertoires in tissue are likely to differ from TCR repertoires in blood. The small number of donors limited the genetic and exposure-history diversity represented. Incomplete sequencing was indicated by rarefaction of sorted-subset datasets, despite the large sequencing depth.

For the CD8 naive samples, CD45RO-negative cells were positively selected for CCR7, yielding a CD45RA+CCR7+ population from which TemRA cells were excluded. Donors were healthy HIV-negative adults with no recently reported acute infections or vaccinations. Every donor was a Caucasian adult living in Nashville, Tennessee, USA. After blood collection by leukapheresis, PBMCs were isolated using Ficoll-Histopaque density gradient centrifugation and then cryopreserved in the vapor phase of liquid nitrogen. Analytical flow cytometry was used to check the purity and quantity of each magnetically sorted T cell population. From each sorted fraction, genomic DNA was isolated and quantified by UV absorbance on a Nanodrop 2000c. About this clone: Its antigen is still unknown. Base qualities are not at hand, and no much larger clone is one base apart. Distinct nucleotide sequences in the sample also encode this CDR3.

The CDR3 runs 14 residues from the cysteine to the phenylalanine. This entry keeps only the CDR3 DNA: 42 bases, framed from base 1. CDR1 MNHEY and CDR2 SMNVEV were looked up in the germline V gene (reference sequence). V is reduced by 5 bases and J by 3 bases, leaving a spacing of 11 bases between them. Using the deep immunoSEQ assay, multiplex PCR amplified TCR CDR3 regions from genomic DNA. For each cell subset, the extracted genomic DNA was distributed evenly across all wells of several immunoSEQ 96-well plates, and each plate served as one replicate. For sorted subsets, each replicate PCR was loaded with around 200 ng genomic DNA, equivalent to roughly 30,000 T cell genomes. Purified libraries were measured with a Qubit 3.0 fluorometer, size-checked on a Bioanalyzer 2100, and measured again with the KAPA Library Quantification kit. A separate single-read 150-cycle Illumina NextSeq 550 flow cell was used to sequence each immunoSEQ 96-well plate. As for the original processing: Because the immunoSEQ output held only junctional sequences and lacked quality scores, the filtering could not match the filtering applied to full-length reads. Sequences were annotated with PyIR, a Python wrapper for IgBLAST v1.9, using IMGT germline references to assign V/J genes and CDR3. Reads with weak V/J assignments (E-value above 1e-6), missing CDR3, stop codons, out-of-frame junctions, or ambiguous translated residues were removed. V3J clonotypes were defined as sequences sharing the same inferred V gene, J gene, and CDR3 amino acid sequence. Percentage overlap between repertoires was computed as shared unique clonotypes divided by the size of the smaller repertoire. Richness of each repertoire was evaluated using RTK rarefaction, the Chao1 estimator, and Recon v2.1 estimates of unobserved clonotypes. Generation probabilities for all TCRbeta clonotypes obtained by the gDNA method from four donors were computed using OLGA. In its TCRdb copy, this immuneACCESS table keeps in-frame sequences only and misses some clones. Where compared with another copy, unresolved V genes explain less than half of these, and the others have no known cause. V and J calls and clone size are as listed in that table; D and trimming were resolved from the DNA. The sample has about 2,100,000 clones on record, more than 85% of them singletons. Over 1.5% of the sample goes to the ten largest clones.

The chain was built from TRBV27 and TRBJ1-5; a tentative D call is TRBD1 (5 bases match). This sequence was found in a man aged 18 to 29 in good health. Some clones in this sample may be carry-over from other donors' samples. Source material: naive CD8+ T cells from PBMCs. Sample cell subset or site, as interpreted from the label and publication: CD45RA+CCR7+. CDR3 region: CASSQGADNQPQHF. The DNA sequence is as follows: TGTGCCAGCAGTCAAGGGGCCGACAATCAGCCCCAGCATTTT.